Each of the 20 T cell receptor beta chains below was sequenced from the same sample in a study of response to subunit inactivated influenza vaccine. From the RT-PCR reads, TCRdb called clonotypes with MiXCR, one entry per CDR3 protein. The table shows 450,000 to 550,000 distinct CDR3 sequences, with roughly 23% occurring only once. Sequenced material: CD4+ T cells sorted from PBMCs, taken 4 to 6 days after vaccination. The receptors originated from a man in his fifties or sixties who received an inactivated influenza vaccine.

This chain links TRBV4-2 with TRBJ2-3, with 9 nucleotides matching TRBD2. V was pared by 3 bases and J by 1 base, with 5 bases of the junction left unmatched. CDR1 and CDR2 (germline): LGHNA, YNFKEQ. This CDR3 spans 16 amino acids. As DNA, the CDR3 is TGTGCCAGCAGCCAGGCAGCGGGGGGTGGCACAGATACGCAGTATTTT. Residues: CASSQAAGGGTDTQYF.

This chain joins TRBV7-9 and TRBJ2-7; 9 bases are a match to TRBD1. This CDR3 is built from 15 residues. Germline lookup yields CDR1 SEHNR and CDR2 FQNEAQ (reference sequence). With 5 bases clipped from V and 7 bases from J, the junction kept 12 bases outside the gene matches. The CDR3 loop reads CASSLNRDRAVEQYF. The CDR3 DNA sequence: TGTGCCAGCAGCCTTAACCGGGACAGGGCTGTAGAGCAGTACTTC.

This clonotype was counted ten times or more. This chain's CDR3 is CASSRGTESYEQYF. The CDR3 DNA reads as TGTGCCAGCAGTCGCGGCACCGAATCCTACGAGCAGTACTTC. The chain employs TRBV11-2 and TRBJ2-7, with D uncertain. The V end was cut by 6 bases, the J end by 1 base, with 13 bases between. The germline gives CDR1 SGHAT, CDR2 FQNNGV. The CDR3 sequence is 14 residues long.

This chain connects TRBV12-3 or TRBV12-4 to TRBJ2-1; the D gene is possibly TRBD1 (6 bases). The CDR3 is 13 residues long. V was cut by 5 bases and J by 9 bases, with 14 bases left in between. The CDR3 loop is CASSQGHSFEQFF. The CDR3 DNA reads TGTGCCAGCAGTCAGGGACACTCTTTTGAGCAGTTCTTC.

This clonotype was observed a few times. The chain uses TRBV5-1 and TRBJ2-7; 8 nucleotides agree with TRBD1. CDR1 SGHRS and CDR2 YFSETQ come from the germline V gene. V lost 0 bases, J lost 2 bases, and 7 bases stayed unmatched. The CDR3 loop spans 16 amino acids. CDR3 amino acids: CASSLAPGQVAYEQYF. DNA for the CDR3: TGCGCCAGCAGCTTGGCGCCGGGACAGGTTGCCTACGAGCAGTACTTC.

This chain joins TRBV5-1 and TRBJ2-3; D not resolved. The ends were cut back, 0 bases at V and 4 bases at J, with 6 bases in the middle. The CDR3 runs to 13 residues. Germline lookup yields CDR1 SGHRS and CDR2 YFSETQ. This CDR3 is CASSLANADTQYF. The DNA of the CDR3 is TGCGCCAGCAGCTTGGCCAATGCAGATACGCAGTATTTT.

The chain links TRBV7-9 to TRBJ2-7; D assignment may be TRBD1 or TRBD2 (5 bases each). Trimming removed 4 bases at V and 2 bases at J, with 12 bases between. Looked up from germline, CDR1 is SEHNR and CDR2 is FQNEAQ (reference sequence). The CDR3 totals 14 residues. CDR3 nucleotides: TGTGCCAGCAGCTCGGGGCTTCGGACCTACGAGCAGTACTTC. It is translated as CASSSGLRTYEQYF.

This clonotype came up a few times. The CDR3 DNA follows: TGTGCCAGCAGTTACCTAGCGGGGGGGCGCACCGGGGAGCTGTTTTTT. It encodes CASSYLAGGRTGELFF. The chain joins TRBV11-2 to TRBJ2-2, with 12 bases fitting TRBD2. The CDR3 runs 16 residues. The ends lost 6 bases at V and 4 bases at J; junction bases unmatched: 6. Germline lookup yields CDR1 SGHAT and CDR2 FQNNGV.

The sample holds a few counts of this clonotype. V gene TRBV10-3 combines with J gene TRBJ2-2; D gene ambiguous. Germline loops: CDR1 ENHRY, CDR2 SYGVKD. The CDR3 is 14 residues long. The V end was cut by 6 bases, the J end by 4 bases, with 12 bases between. CDR3 bases: TGTGCCATCAGCGCGGTCTCCAGCACCGGGGAGCTGTTTTTT. This translates into CAISAVSSTGELFF.

The genes are TRBV6-2 or TRBV6-3 and TRBJ2-1; D remains unclear. V shed 2 bases and J shed 5 bases, with 1 base lying between them. This CDR3 contains 11 residues. Looked up from germline, CDR1 is MNHEY and CDR2 is SVGEGT. For the CDR3, the DNA is TGTGCCAGCAGTTACCACAATGAGCAGTTCTTC. Translating gives CASSYHNEQFF.

The chain employs TRBV2 and TRBJ1-2; no definite D call. CDR1 SNHLY and CDR2 FYNNEI come from the germline V gene. The V gene lost 6 bases and the J gene lost 5 bases, with 13 bases spanning the gap. The CDR3 spans 13 residues. The CDR3 protein is CASSYSGTYGYTF. The CDR3 nucleotides are TGTGCCAGCAGCTATTCGGGTACTTATGGCTACACCTTC.

The rearrangement uses TRBV7-2 and TRBJ2-3, with 11 bases that match TRBD2. The CDR3 extends over 15 amino acids. Trimming at V came to 7 bases and at J to 2 bases, leaving 5 bases not matched to a gene. Germline values: CDR1 SGHTA, CDR2 FQGNSA. CDR3 nucleotides: TGTGCCAGCAAGACTAGCGGGGCCCTCACAGATACGCAGTATTTT. Its protein product is CASKTSGALTDTQYF.

In this sample, this clonotype turned up a few times. The V gene is TRBV20-1, the J gene TRBJ1-2; 9 positions match TRBD1. This CDR3 has 14 residues. Germline-derived CDR1 and CDR2 are DFQATT and SNEGSKA (reference sequence). J lost 2 bases, V lost 6 bases, and 7 bases had no gene match. CDR3 nucleotide sequence: TGCAGTGCGCCTGGGACAGGGAGAAACTATGGCTACACCTTC. Residues: CSAPGTGRNYGYTF.

This chain joins TRBV20-1 and TRBJ1-2; no firm D call. CDR3 size: 13 residues. V was cut by 3 bases and J by 2 bases, with 10 bases left in between. From germline, CDR1 is DFQATT and CDR2 SNEGSKA (reference sequence). The CDR3 loop is CSARARRNYGYTF. The CDR3 DNA follows: TGCAGTGCTAGGGCCCGACGGAACTATGGCTACACCTTC.

The table lists this clonotype with a few counts. The chain recombines TRBV6-1 with TRBJ2-7; tentatively, D is TRBD1 (6 bases). V lost 6 bases, J lost 0 bases, and 18 bases lay in between. There are 16 residues in the CDR3. Per the germline V gene, CDR1 is MNHNS and CDR2 is SASEGT. CDR3 in amino acids: CASSSQQGPSSYEQYF. CDR3 DNA sequence: TGTGCCAGCAGCTCCCAACAGGGCCCCAGCTCCTACGAGCAGTACTTC.

The chain recombines TRBV5-1 with TRBJ2-2; D is ambiguous. This CDR3 contains 16 residues. The V end lost 2 bases, the J end lost 0 bases, and 11 bases lay between the germline ends. Germline CDR1 is SGHRS and CDR2 is YFSETQ. Here the CDR3 DNA reads TGCGCCAGCAGCTTACCCACCCTAGCGAACACCGGGGAGCTGTTTTTT. As protein: CASSLPTLANTGELFF.

The chain recombines TRBV20-1 with TRBJ2-7; possible D gene TRBD2, 5 bases. The V gene lost 6 bases and the J gene lost 1 base, with 13 bases spanning the gap. This CDR3 comprises 13 residues. Germline CDR1 reads DFQATT; CDR2 reads SNEGSKA (reference sequence). The CDR3 nucleotides read TGCAGTGCGACGGGGTCATTGTCCTACGAGCAGTACTTC. The encoded protein is CSATGSLSYEQYF.

This clonotype was observed a handful of times. The V call is TRBV5-1, the J call TRBJ1-4, with D hard to call. Trimming removed 3 bases from V and 0 bases from J, with 9 bases in between. The CDR3 runs 15 residues. Germline V gene lookup returns CDR1 SGHRS and CDR2 YFSETQ. The CDR3 DNA is TGCGCCAGCAGCTCCTACGGGGCAACTAATGAAAAACTGTTTTTT. As protein: CASSSYGATNEKLFF.

This CDR3 reads CAISAGQQETQYF. The CDR3 DNA is TGTGCCATCAGTGCGGGACAGCAAGAGACCCAGTACTTC. The chain couples TRBV10-3 to TRBJ2-5; 7 nucleotides agree with TRBD1. Unmatched junction bases numbered 1, after V lost 4 bases and J lost 2 bases. The CDR3 totals 13 residues. Germline CDR1 and CDR2: ENHRY and SYGVKD.

The chain employs TRBV28 and TRBJ1-6; D is uncertain. Trimming removed 3 bases from V and 4 bases from J, with 7 bases in between. The length of the CDR3 is 14 residues. Germline CDR1 and CDR2: MDHEN and SYDVKM. This CDR3 reads CASSFGQYNSPLHF. CDR3 DNA sequence: TGTGCCAGCAGTTTTGGGCAGTATAATTCACCCCTCCACTTT. Together with reference TRBV28 and TRBJ1-6, the CDR3 gives the full variable domain: DVKVTQSSRYLVKRTGEKVFLECVQDMDHENMFWYRQDPGLGLRLIYFSYDVKMKEKGDIPEGYSVSREKKERFSLILESASTNQTSMYLCASSFGQYNSPLHFGNGTRLTVT.